This passage covers 5 T cell receptor beta chains from one sample sequenced in a study of T cells in Graves' hyperthyroidism and ophthalmopathy. The source material, RNA transcripts, was used to amplify TCR beta CDR3 regions. During a first-round RT-PCR of the TCR CDR3, the HTBI primer set was used. TCRdb passed the multiplex PCR reads through MiXCR, listing each CDR3 protein once. The sample carries fewer than 450,000 distinct CDR3 sequences, 15% to 20% recorded once. Sequencing was carried out using blood. These receptors all come from a man aged 18 to 35 with Graves' ophthalmopathy.

This clonotype was observed a few times. A much larger clone differs from this one at a single base, so this may be a read error. The chain combines TRBV12-3 or TRBV12-4 with TRBJ1-1; 9 bases match TRBD1. The CDR3 runs to 15 residues. The V gene end was trimmed by 8 bases and the J gene end by 0 bases; junction bases not matched to a gene: 7. CDR3 sequence (DNA): TGTGCCAGCGGTCTCGGACAGGGGATGAACACTGAAGCTTTCTTT. Its protein is CASGLGQGMNTEAFF.

This clonotype came up many times. This chain connects TRBV12-3 or TRBV12-4 to TRBJ2-1, with D unresolved. The CDR3 is 13 amino acids. Trimming took off 2 bases at V and 5 bases at J, with 7 bases between the two ends. The CDR3 loop is CASSLRRDNEQFF. The DNA of the CDR3 is TGTGCCAGCAGTTTACGCAGAGACAATGAGCAGTTCTTC.

The chain couples TRBV12-3 or TRBV12-4 to TRBJ2-1; TRBD1 matches at 7 bases. Trimming cost V 3 bases and J 8 bases; bases outside gene matches: 4. The CDR3 is 13 amino acids. The CDR3, as DNA: TGTGCCAGCAGTTTGTTAGGGGGCGATGAGCAGTTCTTC. It yields the protein CASSLLGGDEQFF.

Only a few counts were recorded for this clonotype. The V call is TRBV6-1, the J call TRBJ2-1; 7 bases are shared with TRBD2. The junction had 2 bases not matched to a gene; V was cut back by 1 base and J by 8 bases. Per the germline V gene, CDR1 is MNHNS and CDR2 is SASEGT. This CDR3 has 13 residues. The CDR3 DNA sequence: TGTGCCAGCAGTGAAGGCGGGGGACATGAGCAGTTCTTC. Translation: CASSEGGGHEQFF.

Only a few counts were recorded for this clonotype. The J gene is TRBJ2-6, the V gene TRBV4-1; 7 positions agree with TRBD1. The length of the CDR3 is 14 residues. V shed 4 bases and J 8 bases; nucleotides not matched to a gene: 5. Germline CDR1 MGHRA, CDR2 YSYEKL. CDR3 residues: CASSRDSKPNVLTF. The CDR3 DNA is TGCGCCAGCAGCCGGGACAGTAAGCCCAACGTCCTGACTTTC.